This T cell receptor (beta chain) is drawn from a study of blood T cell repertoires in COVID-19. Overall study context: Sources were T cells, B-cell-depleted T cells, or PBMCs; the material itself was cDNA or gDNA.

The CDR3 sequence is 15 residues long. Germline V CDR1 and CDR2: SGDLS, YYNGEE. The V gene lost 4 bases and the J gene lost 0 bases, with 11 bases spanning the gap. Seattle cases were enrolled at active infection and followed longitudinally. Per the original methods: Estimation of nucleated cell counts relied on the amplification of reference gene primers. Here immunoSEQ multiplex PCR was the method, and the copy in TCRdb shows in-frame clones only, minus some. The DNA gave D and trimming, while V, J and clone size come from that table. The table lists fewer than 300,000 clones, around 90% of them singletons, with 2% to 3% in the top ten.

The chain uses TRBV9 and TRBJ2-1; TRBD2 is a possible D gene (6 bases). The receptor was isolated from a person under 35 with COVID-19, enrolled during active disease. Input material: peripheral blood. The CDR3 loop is CASSPHGGSYNEQFF. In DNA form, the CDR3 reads TGTGCCAGCAGCCCTCACGGGGGCTCCTACAATGAGCAGTTCTTC. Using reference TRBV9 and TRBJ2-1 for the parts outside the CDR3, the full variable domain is DSGVTQTPKHLITATGQRVTLRCSPRSGDLSVYWYQQSLDQGLQFLIQYYNGEERAKGNILERFSAQQFPDLHSELNLSSLELGDSALYFCASSPHGGSYNEQFFGPGTRLTVL.